This T cell receptor (beta chain) was sequenced for a study of blood T cells in healthy people across ages. General study findings and limits: Per million T cells, the diversity of TCR beta decreased roughly linearly as age advanced.

For the second PCR, which ran for about 6 to 11 cycles, a sample-barcoded 5' primer and a J-beta primer mix were used. Each CDR3 protein is one row after TCRdb ran MiXCR on the 5' RACE reads. The sample shows 800,000 or so distinct CDR3 sequences, approximately 25% of them seen only once. Of note for this clonotype: Its target is unknown.

Approximately 9.6 milliliters of peripheral blood were drawn from each donor into EDTA-treated tubes. The germline V and J ends were trimmed by 4 bases and 0 bases, with 13 bases remaining between them. The CDR3 consists of 15 residues. Germline V gene sequence: CDR1 MDHEN, CDR2 SYDVKM. These data also formed part of another study, on T cells of mothers and their children. That paper states: It was through the M1S primer of the second PCR that sample barcodes and 2-4 random nucleotides were added.

The sample comprised blood. The V gene is TRBV28, the J gene TRBJ2-7; unclear D gene. This receptor was taken from a boy between 5 and 17 years old in good health. CDR3: CASSYRGVVSYEQYF. The CDR3 bases are TGTGCCAGCAGTTACCGTGGTGTGGTCTCCTACGAGCAGTACTTC.